Below are 24 T cell receptor beta chains sequenced from a single sample in a study of blood T cell repertoires in COVID-19 (dated by TCRdb to the early 2020s). Library preparation employed the immunoSEQ multiplex PCR assay. TCRdb retrieved this table from immuneACCESS and kept in-frame rearrangements only. Not all clones are present; in checked studies, unresolved V genes account for under half, and no reason is known for the remainder. Across this sample there are 200,000 to 250,000 clones, with around 89% seen only once. In total, the top ten clones hold 3.5% to 4.5% of the sample. The sequencing sample was made of PBMCs or T cells enriched from blood (not recorded which). These receptors originate from a woman under 40 who had recovered from COVID-19.

The CDR3 here is CASSQTTSGTGDQETQYF. The CDR3 bases are TGCGCCAGCAGCCAAACTACCTCCGGGACAGGGGATCAAGAGACCCAGTACTTC. The chain uses TRBV4-1 and TRBJ2-5; 10 bases are shared with TRBD1. The germline gives CDR1 MGHRA, CDR2 YSYEKL. Unmatched junction bases numbered 11, after V lost 2 bases and J lost 2 bases. The CDR3 spans 18 residues.

The rearrangement joins TRBV3-1 (or the pseudogene TRBV3-2) to TRBJ2-2; the match to TRBD1 covers 9 bases. Per the germline V gene, CDR1 is LGHDT and CDR2 is YNNKEL (reference sequence). Trimming cost V 5 bases and J 2 bases; bases outside gene matches: 3. This CDR3 has 15 residues. CDR3 region: CASSWGQGNTGELFF. As DNA, the CDR3 is TGTGCCAGCAGCTGGGGACAGGGTAACACCGGGGAGCTGTTTTTT.

V and J are TRBV5-4 and TRBJ1-3, with 10 bases identical to TRBD1. The CDR3 has 15 amino acids. V was pared by 4 bases and J by 2 bases, with 3 bases of the junction left unmatched. The germline V gene encodes CDR1 SGHNT and CDR2 YYREEE (reference sequence). The CDR3 spells CASSLDRGPGNTIYF. For the CDR3, the DNA is TGTGCCAGCAGCCTTGACAGGGGGCCTGGAAACACCATATATTTT.

The gene calls are TRBV7-2 and TRBJ2-2, with D tentatively TRBD2 (6 bases). Germline assignment: CDR1 SGHTA and CDR2 FQGNSA. The CDR3 has 15 residues. The V end was cut by 2 bases, the J end by 6 bases, with 13 bases between. The CDR3, as DNA: TGTGCCAGCAGCTTAATGGGGGGACTGTCCGGGGAGCTGTTTTTT. Translation: CASSLMGGLSGELFF.

V usage is TRBV4-2 and J usage is TRBJ2-5, with TRBD2 matching 11 bases. Trimming took 0 bases from V and 5 from J; bases not matched to a gene: 11. This CDR3 spans 18 amino acids. CDR1 and CDR2 from the germline V gene are LGHNA and YNFKEQ. CDR3: CASSQEGIAGGPVETQYF. The CDR3 DNA is TGTGCCAGCAGCCAAGAGGGTATAGCGGGAGGGCCGGTGGAGACCCAGTACTTC.

This rearrangement joins TRBV9 to TRBJ2-1; D is possibly TRBD2 (6 bases). V was cut by 5 bases and J by 15 bases, with 27 bases left in between. This CDR3 is built from 15 residues. Looked up from germline, CDR1 is SGDLS and CDR2 is YYNGEE. This CDR3 reads CASSDSRDSSRGPFF. Written as DNA, the CDR3 is TGTGCCAGCAGTGATTCCCGGGACTCCTCTCGGGGTCCGTTCTTC.

The J gene is TRBJ2-5, the V gene TRBV11-3, with D uncertain. The V end lost 1 base, the J end lost 2 bases, and 11 bases lay between the germline ends. Germline values: CDR1 SGHNT, CDR2 YENEEA. This CDR3 comprises 15 residues. This CDR3 is CASSLGSTTQETQYF. The CDR3, as DNA: TGTGCCAGCAGCTTAGGGTCTACTACACAAGAGACCCAGTACTTC.

This chain connects TRBV6-5 to TRBJ1-1; D might be TRBD1 (5 bases). Looked up from germline, CDR1 is MNHEY and CDR2 is SVGAGI. Trimming left V 7 bases short and J 10 bases short, with 13 bases between. There are 11 residues in the CDR3. The CDR3 coding sequence is TGTGCCAGCACGTTCTCGGGGGGAGCTTTCTTT. Translating it yields CASTFSGGAFF.

This chain joins TRBV7-9 and TRBJ1-1, with 9 bases fitting TRBD1. Germline loops: CDR1 SEHNR, CDR2 FQNEAQ (reference sequence). The CDR3 length is 15 residues. Trimming took 1 base from V and 9 from J; bases not matched to a gene: 9. CDR3 coding DNA: TGTGCCAGCAGCTTAGAGGCTCTGGGACAGGGAAAAGCTTTCTTT. Translation: CASSLEALGQGKAFF.

The chain combines TRBV3-1 (or the pseudogene TRBV3-2) with TRBJ2-5; 11 nucleotides match TRBD2. The CDR3 is 16 residues long. The ends lost 6 bases at V and 4 bases at J; junction bases unmatched: 10. Germline lookup yields CDR1 LGHDT and CDR2 YNNKEL (reference sequence). DNA of the CDR3: TGTGCCAGCAGTCCATTAGCGGGAGGGGGAGGAGAGACCCAGTACTTC. It specifies CASSPLAGGGGETQYF.

The chain joins TRBV19 to TRBJ2-3, with 8 bases lining up with TRBD2. The germline gives CDR1 LNHDA, CDR2 SQIVND (reference sequence). J gave up 2 bases and V 0 bases, and 7 bases lay outside the gene matches. The CDR3 loop spans 17 amino acids. CDR3 DNA sequence: TGTGCCAGTAGTATAGATCTTATCGGGAGGGCCACAGATACGCAGTATTTT. Amino acid sequence: CASSIDLIGRATDTQYF. The entire variable domain, with the rest obtained from reference TRBV19 and TRBJ2-3, is as follows: DGGITQSPKYLFRKEGQNVTLSCEQNLNHDAMYWYRQDPGQGLRLIYYSQIVNDFQKGDIAEGYSVSREKKESFPLTVTSAQKNPTAFYLCASSIDLIGRATDTQYFGPGTRLTVL.

The chain uses TRBV15 and TRBJ1-5; D ambiguous. Germline loops: CDR1 LNHNV, CDR2 YYDKDF (reference sequence). Trimming left V 0 bases short and J 6 bases short, with 12 bases between. This CDR3 region has 15 residues. DNA of the CDR3: TGTGCCACCAGCAGAGATATTACCGAGGGTCAGCCCCAGCATTTT. Translation: CATSRDITEGQPQHF.

V is TRBV7-8 and J is TRBJ1-1; 9 nucleotides line up with TRBD1. The V segment lost 5 bases and the J segment 11 bases; nucleotides outside the gene matches: 9. The germline CDR1 and CDR2 sequences are SGHVS and FQNEAQ. The CDR3 loop spans 13 amino acids. Written as DNA, the CDR3 is TGTGCCAGCAGCCGGACAGGGGTCCACTCGGCTTTCTTT. This translates into CASSRTGVHSAFF.

The chain is built from TRBV12-5 and TRBJ1-1; the D is unclear. This CDR3 is 14 amino acids long. Per the germline V gene, CDR1 is LGHNT and CDR2 is FRNRAP. Trimming shortened V by 6 bases and J by 5 bases, and 16 bases separated the two germline ends. CDR3 sequence (DNA): TGTGCTAGTGGCCTGGTCCCCGGCGGGACTGAAGCTTTCTTT. It is translated as CASGLVPGGTEAFF.

V and J are TRBV6-5 and TRBJ2-7; TRBD1 agrees at 10 bases. The germline V gene encodes CDR1 MNHEY and CDR2 SVGAGI. The J segment lost 2 bases and the V segment lost 8 bases, leaving 6 bases of the junction unmatched. This CDR3 region has 14 residues. The CDR3 region is CASQSGTGAYEQYF. CDR3 bases: TGTGCCAGCCAATCCGGGACAGGGGCCTACGAGCAGTACTTC.

The J gene is TRBJ2-1, the V gene TRBV5-4, with 8 bases matching TRBD2. V lost 2 bases to trimming and J lost 0 bases; unmatched junction nucleotides: 1. This CDR3 has 15 amino acids. The V gene's germline CDR1 is SGHNT and CDR2 YYREEE (reference sequence). The CDR3 DNA is TGTGCCAGCAGCTTCACTAGCGGCTCCTACAATGAGCAGTTCTTC. It encodes CASSFTSGSYNEQFF.

J is TRBJ2-7 and V is TRBV30; the match to TRBD2 covers 7 bases. Germline V gene data show CDR1 as GTSNPN and CDR2 as SVGIG (reference sequence). The V gene end was trimmed by 2 bases and the J gene end by 3 bases; junction bases not matched to a gene: 4. The CDR3 covers 13 residues. The CDR3 DNA is TGTGCCTGGAGTTGGGGGGGTTACTACGAGCAGTACTTC. Residues: CAWSWGGYYEQYF.

The chain links TRBV18 to TRBJ1-2; maybe TRBD1 (5 bases). V gave up 5 bases and J gave up 4 bases, with 14 bases separating them. Germline lookup yields CDR1 KGHSH and CDR2 LQKENI. The CDR3 has 14 amino acids. CDR3 in amino acids: CASSAGRDAYGYTF. The CDR3 DNA is TGTGCCAGCTCAGCTGGCAGGGATGCCTATGGCTACACCTTC.

V and J are TRBV10-3 and TRBJ2-2; a possible D gene is TRBD2 (5 bases). V lost 7 bases, J lost 4 bases, and 13 bases lay in between. The CDR3 totals 14 residues. The V gene's germline CDR1 is ENHRY and CDR2 SYGVKD. CDR3 in DNA: TGTGCCATCACCGAGGGTATGGGCACCGGGGAGCTGTTTTTT. This codes for CAITEGMGTGELFF.

This sequence joins TRBV29-1 and TRBJ1-1, with D unclear. The CDR3 spans 10 residues. Germline CDR1 SQVTM, CDR2 ANQGSEA. V was shortened by 5 bases and J by 5 bases, with 6 bases between the two germline ends. CDR3 sequence (DNA): TGCAGCGTTAGGGAGACTGAAGCTTTCTTT. Protein sequence: CSVRETEAFF.

The chain is built from TRBV7-9 and TRBJ1-1, with a possible D match to TRBD1 (5 bases). This CDR3 has 14 amino acids. Trimming removed 0 bases at V and 8 bases at J, with 13 bases between. Germline V gene data show CDR1 as SEHNR and CDR2 as FQNEAQ (reference sequence). CDR3 region: CASSLAGVEGEAFF. For the CDR3, the DNA is TGTGCCAGCAGCTTAGCAGGGGTGGAGGGGGAAGCTTTCTTT.

The chain has TRBV21-1 and TRBJ2-2; the table's D call TRBD2 went unverified against the DNA. TRBV21-1 is shown as a pseudogene. CDR3 length: 17 residues. The CDR3, as DNA: TGTGCCAGCAGCAGTCCGGGACTAGCAGCGAACACCGGGGAGCTGTTTTTT. Its protein is CASSSPGLAANTGELFF.

V is TRBV19 and J is TRBJ2-1; D may be TRBD2 (5 bases). The V gene lost 5 bases and the J gene lost 5 bases, with 16 bases spanning the gap. Germline V gene sequence: CDR1 LNHDA, CDR2 SQIVND (reference sequence). The CDR3 has 15 amino acids. In DNA, the CDR3 is TGTGCCAGTAGTCGCGACCAGCGGAGTAACAATGAGCAGTTCTTC. This codes for CASSRDQRSNNEQFF. The whole variable domain, filled in from reference TRBV19 and TRBJ2-1, reads DGGITQSPKYLFRKEGQNVTLSCEQNLNHDAMYWYRQDPGQGLRLIYYSQIVNDFQKGDIAEGYSVSREKKESFPLTVTSAQKNPTAFYLCASSRDQRSNNEQFFGPGTRLTVL.

The chain joins TRBV21-1 to TRBJ2-1; TRBD1 is the table's D call and was not checked against the DNA. TRBV21-1 is tagged as a pseudogene. The CDR3 has 14 amino acids. CDR3 protein: CASSWQGKRNEQFF. CDR3 nucleotide sequence: TGTGCCAGCAGCTGGCAGGGGAAAAGGAATGAGCAGTTCTTC.